This T cell receptor beta chain was documented in a study of T cell responses to AZD1222 COVID-19 vaccine. Germline V gene lookup returns CDR1 SGHVS and CDR2 FQNEAQ. The CDR3 has 15 amino acids. Trimming left V 5 bases short and J 4 bases short, with 17 bases between. Assay: immunoSEQ multiplex PCR; the TCRdb copy retains only in-frame clones and omits some. This sample yields about 130,000 clones, of which more than 70% are seen a single time; around 4% belongs to the top ten. The chain couples TRBV7-8 to TRBJ2-5; D may be TRBD1 or TRBD2 (6 bases each). The material was peripheral blood, obtained on day 0 of AZD1222 vaccination. The sequence was collected from an adult in good health. The CDR3 DNA is TGTGCCAGCAGCGGTGAAAGGGGGGAAGGAGAGACCCAGTACTTC. Translating it yields CASSGERGEGETQYF.